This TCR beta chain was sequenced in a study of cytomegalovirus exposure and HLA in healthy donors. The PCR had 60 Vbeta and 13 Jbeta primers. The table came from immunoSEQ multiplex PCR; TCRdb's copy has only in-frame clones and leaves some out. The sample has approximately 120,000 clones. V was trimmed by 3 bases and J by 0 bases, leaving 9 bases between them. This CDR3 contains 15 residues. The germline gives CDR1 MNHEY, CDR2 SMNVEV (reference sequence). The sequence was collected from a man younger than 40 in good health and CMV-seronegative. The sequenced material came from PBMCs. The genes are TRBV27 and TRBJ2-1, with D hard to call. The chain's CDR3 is CASSLGDPSYNEQFF. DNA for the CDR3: TGTGCCAGCAGTTTGGGCGACCCCTCCTACAATGAGCAGTTCTTC.